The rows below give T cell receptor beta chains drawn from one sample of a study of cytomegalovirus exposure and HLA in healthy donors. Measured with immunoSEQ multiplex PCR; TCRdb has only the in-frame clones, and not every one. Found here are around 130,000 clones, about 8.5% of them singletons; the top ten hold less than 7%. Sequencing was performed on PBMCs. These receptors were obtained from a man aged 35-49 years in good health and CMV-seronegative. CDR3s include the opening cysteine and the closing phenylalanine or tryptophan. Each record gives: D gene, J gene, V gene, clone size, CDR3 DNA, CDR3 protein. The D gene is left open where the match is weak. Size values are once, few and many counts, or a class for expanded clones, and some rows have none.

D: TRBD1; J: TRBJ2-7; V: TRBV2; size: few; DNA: TGTGCCAGCAGTCCCCCAGGGACAGTGACCTACGAGCAGTACTTC; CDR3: CASSPPGTVTYEQYF
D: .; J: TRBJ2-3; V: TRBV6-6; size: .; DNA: TGTGCCAGCAGTTACTCCCCTGGGGGCCCTACAGATACGCAGTATTTT; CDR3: CASSYSPGGPTDTQYF
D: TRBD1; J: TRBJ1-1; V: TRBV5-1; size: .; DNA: TGCGCCAGCAGATTTTCCAAAACGGGACAGGGCTCTGAAGCTTTCTTT; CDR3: CASRFSKTGQGSEAFF
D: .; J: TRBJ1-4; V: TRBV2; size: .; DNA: TGTGCCAGCAGTGAAGCGGGCTGGGTGGGTGAAAAACTGTTTTTT; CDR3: CASSEAGWVGEKLFF
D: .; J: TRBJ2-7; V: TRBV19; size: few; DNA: TGTGCCAGTAGTGAATCCTGGGCAGGCCTCTACGAGCAGTACTTC; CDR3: CASSESWAGLYEQYF
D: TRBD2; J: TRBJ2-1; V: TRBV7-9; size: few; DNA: TGTGCCAGCAGATTAAGCGGGGATTCCTACAATGAGCAGTTCTTC; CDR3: CASRLSGDSYNEQFF
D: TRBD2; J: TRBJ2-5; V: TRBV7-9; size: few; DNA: TGTGCCAGCAGCTTAAGTGGACTAGCGGCCCAAGAGACCCAGTACTTC; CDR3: CASSLSGLAAQETQYF
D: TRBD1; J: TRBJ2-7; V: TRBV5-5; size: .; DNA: TGTGCCAGCAGCAGGGGGACAGAATACGAGCAGTACTTC; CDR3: CASSRGTEYEQYF
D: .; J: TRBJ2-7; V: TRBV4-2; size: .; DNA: TGTGCCAGCAGCCAAGATACGGGGGATATAGGCTACGAGCAGTACTTC; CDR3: CASSQDTGDIGYEQYF
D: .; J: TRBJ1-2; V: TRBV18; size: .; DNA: TGTGCCAGCTCACCAGAGGGTAACTATGGCTACACCTTC; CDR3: CASSPEGNYGYTF
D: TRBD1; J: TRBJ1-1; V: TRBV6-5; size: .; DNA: TGTGCCAGCAGTTTGCGACAGGGTGAAGCTTTCTTT; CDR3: CASSLRQGEAFF
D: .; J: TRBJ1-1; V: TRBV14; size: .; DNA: TGTGCCAGCAGCTCACATATAAACACTGAAGCTTTCTTT; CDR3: CASSSHINTEAFF
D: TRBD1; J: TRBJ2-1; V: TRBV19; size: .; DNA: TGTGCCAGTAGTCCGGGGGACAGGGGGAGGAATGAGCAGTTCTTC; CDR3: CASSPGDRGRNEQFF
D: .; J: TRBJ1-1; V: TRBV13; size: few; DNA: TGTGCCAGCAGCTTGGGAGCCCAGGGGTGGGGTACTGAAGCTTTCTTT; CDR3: CASSLGAQGWGTEAFF
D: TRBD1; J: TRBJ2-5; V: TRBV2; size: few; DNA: TGTGCCAGCAGTGACGGACAGGTTCAAGAGACCCAGTACTTC; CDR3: CASSDGQVQETQYF
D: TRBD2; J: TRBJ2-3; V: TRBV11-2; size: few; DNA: TGTGCCAGCAGCTGGGCGGGGGGGCCCGATACGCAGTATTTT; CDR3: CASSWAGGPDTQYF
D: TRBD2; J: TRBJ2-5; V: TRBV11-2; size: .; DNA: TGTGCCAGCAGCGGGCGAGCGGGGGGGCCTGGGGAGACCCAGTACTTC; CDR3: CASSGRAGGPGETQYF
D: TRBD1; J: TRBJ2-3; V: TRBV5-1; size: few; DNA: TGCGCCAGCAGCTGGAACAGGGGGCGCAGGGATACGCAGTATTTT; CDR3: CASSWNRGRRDTQYF
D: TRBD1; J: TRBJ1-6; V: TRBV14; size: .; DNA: TGTGCCAGCAGCCCTACAGGGGAGTATTCACCCCTCCACTTT; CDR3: CASSPTGEYSPLHF
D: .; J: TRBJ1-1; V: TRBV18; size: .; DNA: TGTGCCAGCTTACCGGGGAGAGACACTGAAGCTTTCTTT; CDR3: CASLPGRDTEAFF
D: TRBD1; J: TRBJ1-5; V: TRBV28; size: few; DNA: TGTGCCAGCAGTCCCCCCCAGGGGGATTATCAGCCCCAGCATTTT; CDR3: CASSPPQGDYQPQHF
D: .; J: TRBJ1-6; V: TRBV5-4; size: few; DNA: TGTGCCAGCACCCTCGGCGGCCCCTCCTATAATTCACCCCTCCACTTT; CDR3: CASTLGGPSYNSPLHF
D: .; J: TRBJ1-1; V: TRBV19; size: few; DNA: TGTGCCAGTACGACTGGGAACACTGAAGCTTTCTTT; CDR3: CASTTGNTEAFF
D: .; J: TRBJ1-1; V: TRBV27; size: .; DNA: TGTGCCAGCAGTTCCGCGACAGGACTTGAAGCTTTCTTT; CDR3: CASSSATGLEAFF
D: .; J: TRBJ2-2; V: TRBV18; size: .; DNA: TGTGCCAGCTCACCCTCCGGGACTCCGAACACCGGGGAGCTGTTTTTT; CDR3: CASSPSGTPNTGELFF
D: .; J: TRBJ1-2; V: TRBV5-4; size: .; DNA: TGTGCCAGCAGCCCGGAGCTGTCTAACTATGGCTACACCTTC; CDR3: CASSPELSNYGYTF
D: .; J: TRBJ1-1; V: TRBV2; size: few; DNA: TGTGCCAGCAGCGACCGCCCGGGGACTGAAGCTTTCTTT; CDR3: CASSDRPGTEAFF
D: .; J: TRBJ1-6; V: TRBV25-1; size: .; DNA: TGTGCCAGCAGGGGCAGATCTGATTCACCCCTCCACTTT; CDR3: CASRGRSDSPLHF
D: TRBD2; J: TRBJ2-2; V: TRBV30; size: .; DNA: TGTGCCTGGAATGCGGGGGAAAACACCGGGGAGCTGTTTTTT; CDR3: CAWNAGENTGELFF
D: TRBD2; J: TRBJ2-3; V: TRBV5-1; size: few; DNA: TGCGCCAGCAGCTTGGTGGGACTAGCGGGGGGAGCAGATACGCAGTATTTT; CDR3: CASSLVGLAGGADTQYF
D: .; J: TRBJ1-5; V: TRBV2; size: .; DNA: TGTGCCAGCAGTGAAGCTTTGGGTCAGGGCCAGCCCCAGCATTTT; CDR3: CASSEALGQGQPQHF
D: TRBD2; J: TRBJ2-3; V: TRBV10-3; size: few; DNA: TGTGCCATCAGTGAAAGCGGGGGGGCAGATACGCAGTATTTT; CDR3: CAISESGGADTQYF
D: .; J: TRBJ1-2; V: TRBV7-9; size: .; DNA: TGTGCCAGCAGCTTAGCTCTGGGCTCAAACTATGGCTACACCTTC; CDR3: CASSLALGSNYGYTF
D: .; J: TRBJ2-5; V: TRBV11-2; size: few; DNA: TGTGCCGGCAGCTTACTCCCAGGGAGGGAGACCCAGTACTTC; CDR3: CAGSLLPGRETQYF
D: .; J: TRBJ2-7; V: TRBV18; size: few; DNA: TGTGCCAGCTCACTCCCCTCAAGCCAGCGGTACGAGCAGTACTTC; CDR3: CASSLPSSQRYEQYF
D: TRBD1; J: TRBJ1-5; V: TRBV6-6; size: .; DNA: TGTGCCAGCAGTTCGGGACAGAAAAGCAATCAGCCCCAGCATTTT; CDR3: CASSSGQKSNQPQHF
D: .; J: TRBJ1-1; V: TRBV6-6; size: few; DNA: TGTGCCAGCAGTTACTCGAGGGAGGACACTGAAGCTTTCTTT; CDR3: CASSYSREDTEAFF
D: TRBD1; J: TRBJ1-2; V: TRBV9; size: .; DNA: TGTGCCAGCAGCGTCCAGGGGGATGGCTACACCTTC; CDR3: CASSVQGDGYTF
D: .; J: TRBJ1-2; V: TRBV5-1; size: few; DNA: TGCGCCAGCAGCTCCACAAGTAACTATGGCTACACCTTC; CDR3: CASSSTSNYGYTF
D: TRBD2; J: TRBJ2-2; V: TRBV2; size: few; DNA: TGTGCCAGCAGTATGGGACTAGCGGTGGTCGGGGAGCTGTTTTTT; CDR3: CASSMGLAVVGELFF
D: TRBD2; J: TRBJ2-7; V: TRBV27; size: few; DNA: TGTGCCAGCAGTTCGGGACTAGCGGGTTCACAGTACTTC; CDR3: CASSSGLAGSQYF
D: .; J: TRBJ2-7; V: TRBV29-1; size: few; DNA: TGCAGCGTTGTGGGCGCCGAGCAGTACTTC; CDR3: CSVVGAEQYF
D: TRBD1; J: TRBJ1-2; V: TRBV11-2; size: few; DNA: TGTGCCAGCAGCTTGGACAGGGCTGACTATGGCTACACCTTC; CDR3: CASSLDRADYGYTF
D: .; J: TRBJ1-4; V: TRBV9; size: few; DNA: TGTGCCAGCAGCGTAACCACAGGGCGTAATGAAAAACTGTTTTTT; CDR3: CASSVTTGRNEKLFF
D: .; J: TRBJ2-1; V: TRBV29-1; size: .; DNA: TGCAGCGTTGATAATTGGGAGCGCAGCCGGGAGCAGTTCTTC; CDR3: CSVDNWERSREQFF
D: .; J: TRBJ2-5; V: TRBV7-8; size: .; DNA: TGTGCCAGCACTAGAGAGAGTAAAGAGACCCAGTACTTC; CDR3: CASTRESKETQYF
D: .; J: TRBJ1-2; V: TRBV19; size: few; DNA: TGTGCCAGTAGTACCTCGGTGGCTAACTATGGCTACACCTTC; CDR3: CASSTSVANYGYTF
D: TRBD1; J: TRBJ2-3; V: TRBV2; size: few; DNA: TGTGCCAGCAGTAAAGAGGGGGCCCTCACAGATACGCAGTATTTT; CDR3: CASSKEGALTDTQYF
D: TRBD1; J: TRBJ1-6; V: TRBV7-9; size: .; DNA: TGTGCCAGCAGCGAGGGACAGGGGACTTCACCCCTCCACTTT; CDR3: CASSEGQGTSPLHF
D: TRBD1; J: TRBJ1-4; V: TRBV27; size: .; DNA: TGTGCCAGCAGTTTATCGGTTCAGGGGGGAAAACTGTTTTTT; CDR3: CASSLSVQGGKLFF
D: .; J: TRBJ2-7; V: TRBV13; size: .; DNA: TGTGCCAGCAGAACAGGAGGGCAGGAGCAGTACTTC; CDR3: CASRTGGQEQYF
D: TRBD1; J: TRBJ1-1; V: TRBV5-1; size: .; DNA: TGCGCCAGCAGCCTACAGGGGGCTGAGGACACTGAAGCTTTCTTT; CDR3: CASSLQGAEDTEAFF
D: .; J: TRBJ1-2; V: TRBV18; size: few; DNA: TGTGCCAGCTCACTCAACTCGGGAAGGGGCTACACCTTC; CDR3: CASSLNSGRGYTF
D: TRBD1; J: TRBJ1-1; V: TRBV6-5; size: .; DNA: TGTGCCAGCAGTTACGCCGACAGGGTGAGCACTGAAGCTTTCTTT; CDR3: CASSYADRVSTEAFF